Listed below are T cell receptor beta chains from one sample, sequenced in a study of T cells in tuberculosis. The table came from immunoSEQ multiplex PCR; TCRdb's copy has only in-frame clones and leaves some out. The sample has approximately 28,000 clones; over 85% are singletons. Sample: PBMCs. Source of these receptors: a donor aged 10 to 29 with latent tuberculosis or without tuberculosis infection. Both conserved end residues are trimmed from each CDR3. The order of the fields is J gene, V gene, clone size, CDR3 protein. Rows give clone size only sometimes, using once, few, many, or a class for an expanded clone.

j_call: TRBJ2-3
v_call: TRBV9
clone_size: -
cdr3_aa: ASSGGRATDTQY

j_call: TRBJ1-1
v_call: TRBV30
clone_size: -
cdr3_aa: AWRDERGNTEAF

j_call: TRBJ1-2
v_call: TRBV25-1
clone_size: -
cdr3_aa: ASSRTGAGGYT

j_call: TRBJ2-7
v_call: TRBV19
clone_size: -
cdr3_aa: ASSGRDTYEQY

j_call: TRBJ2-3
v_call: TRBV23-1
clone_size: -
cdr3_aa: ASSQSQDTQY

j_call: TRBJ2-7
v_call: TRBV5-6
clone_size: -
cdr3_aa: ASSLYYPPYEQY

j_call: TRBJ1-5
v_call: TRBV19
clone_size: -
cdr3_aa: ASSIFQQTNFQPQH

j_call: TRBJ2-6
v_call: TRBV19
clone_size: -
cdr3_aa: ASSLQGAFSGANVLT

j_call: TRBJ2-1
v_call: TRBV11-3
clone_size: -
cdr3_aa: ASSLQAGSGGEQF

j_call: TRBJ2-7
v_call: TRBV9
clone_size: -
cdr3_aa: ASSPGTGSPYEQY

j_call: TRBJ1-1
v_call: TRBV5-6
clone_size: -
cdr3_aa: ASSHPRTGGVIQTEAF

j_call: TRBJ1-5
v_call: TRBV28
clone_size: -
cdr3_aa: ASSSSGTGAQPQH

j_call: TRBJ1-2
v_call: TRBV28
clone_size: -
cdr3_aa: ASSLLWGAGGYGYT

j_call: TRBJ2-1
v_call: TRBV5-1
clone_size: -
cdr3_aa: ASSLQGSIEQF

j_call: TRBJ2-2
v_call: TRBV7-8
clone_size: -
cdr3_aa: ASSSLAGNTGELF

j_call: TRBJ1-1
v_call: TRBV5-1
clone_size: -
cdr3_aa: ASSLGPNRVGTEAF

j_call: TRBJ1-3
v_call: TRBV28
clone_size: once
cdr3_aa: ASSERISGTGSGNTIY

j_call: TRBJ2-1
v_call: TRBV7-9
clone_size: few
cdr3_aa: AGGTSSEQF

j_call: TRBJ2-1
v_call: TRBV4-2
clone_size: -
cdr3_aa: ASSQDNYNEQF

j_call: TRBJ2-7
v_call: TRBV5-1
clone_size: -
cdr3_aa: ASSYDTYEQY

j_call: TRBJ2-3
v_call: TRBV10-3
clone_size: -
cdr3_aa: AISETSGRVSDTQY

j_call: TRBJ2-3
v_call: TRBV9
clone_size: -
cdr3_aa: ASSVGRGGNTQY

j_call: TRBJ2-1
v_call: TRBV23-1
clone_size: -
cdr3_aa: ASTPRGEGGYHEQF

j_call: TRBJ2-1
v_call: TRBV6-4
clone_size: -
cdr3_aa: ASSPSGRWYEQF

j_call: TRBJ2-7
v_call: TRBV2
clone_size: -
cdr3_aa: ASRREEAHDGQY

j_call: TRBJ1-4
v_call: TRBV18
clone_size: -
cdr3_aa: ASSPIQGIANEKLF

j_call: TRBJ2-6
v_call: TRBV2
clone_size: few
cdr3_aa: ASTETGLSSGANVLT

j_call: TRBJ2-6
v_call: TRBV6-5
clone_size: -
cdr3_aa: ASSSTGGSGANVLT

j_call: TRBJ2-7
v_call: TRBV2
clone_size: -
cdr3_aa: ASRATSGGYEQY

j_call: TRBJ2-3
v_call: TRBV6-5
clone_size: -
cdr3_aa: ASSYGASVDTQY

j_call: TRBJ1-3
v_call: TRBV6-1
clone_size: -
cdr3_aa: ASSEGTGGNTIY

j_call: TRBJ1-4
v_call: TRBV5-8
clone_size: -
cdr3_aa: ASSLGVVYRDNEKLF

j_call: TRBJ2-3
v_call: TRBV5-4
clone_size: -
cdr3_aa: ASTRGQTSSTDTQY

j_call: TRBJ1-2
v_call: TRBV11-2
clone_size: -
cdr3_aa: ASSRQRTTGLYGYT

j_call: TRBJ2-1
v_call: TRBV27
clone_size: -
cdr3_aa: ASSLQGAFGVGEQF

j_call: TRBJ2-7
v_call: TRBV2
clone_size: -
cdr3_aa: ASRSFGDTITYEQY

j_call: TRBJ2-1
v_call: TRBV5-1
clone_size: -
cdr3_aa: ASSLVLAGGVNEQF

j_call: TRBJ1-2
v_call: TRBV7-9
clone_size: -
cdr3_aa: ASSLRGTNYGYT

j_call: TRBJ2-7
v_call: TRBV2
clone_size: -
cdr3_aa: ASLSGTGVGEQY

j_call: TRBJ2-1
v_call: TRBV6-5
clone_size: -
cdr3_aa: ASSYSQEAVKAKQF

j_call: TRBJ1-1
v_call: TRBV28
clone_size: -
cdr3_aa: ASSTGVIEAF

j_call: TRBJ1-4
v_call: TRBV4-3
clone_size: once
cdr3_aa: ASSQDGRGSEKLF

j_call: TRBJ1-5
v_call: TRBV5-1
clone_size: -
cdr3_aa: ASSQGTGGNQPQH

j_call: TRBJ1-2
v_call: TRBV28
clone_size: -
cdr3_aa: ASSSPWTGVYGYT

j_call: TRBJ1-2
v_call: TRBV18
clone_size: -
cdr3_aa: ASSPEAGTLLSLSYT

j_call: TRBJ2-2
v_call: TRBV7-3
clone_size: -
cdr3_aa: ASSSTLAAGLTGELF

j_call: TRBJ2-7
v_call: TRBV4-2
clone_size: -
cdr3_aa: ASSQADGSQTYEQY

j_call: TRBJ1-2
v_call: TRBV13
clone_size: -
cdr3_aa: ASSTRVVGYGYT

j_call: TRBJ2-1
v_call: TRBV6-5
clone_size: -
cdr3_aa: ASSRMTGYNEQF

j_call: TRBJ2-1
v_call: TRBV2
clone_size: -
cdr3_aa: ASRKIAGVNNEQF

j_call: TRBJ2-3
v_call: TRBV14
clone_size: -
cdr3_aa: ASSQTRDTQY

j_call: TRBJ2-1
v_call: TRBV9
clone_size: -
cdr3_aa: ASSVASGIPEQF

j_call: TRBJ2-7
v_call: TRBV21-1
clone_size: -
cdr3_aa: ASSITGHRYEQY

j_call: TRBJ1-2
v_call: TRBV28
clone_size: -
cdr3_aa: ASSLDRGFNYGYT

j_call: TRBJ2-7
v_call: TRBV9
clone_size: -
cdr3_aa: ASSENPGLAGGVEVPYEQY

j_call: TRBJ1-5
v_call: TRBV7-6
clone_size: -
cdr3_aa: ASSLVPGANQPQH

j_call: TRBJ1-5
v_call: TRBV6-5
clone_size: -
cdr3_aa: ASSYFGYNQPQH

j_call: TRBJ1-6
v_call: TRBV7-2
clone_size: -
cdr3_aa: ASTRTGLNSPLH